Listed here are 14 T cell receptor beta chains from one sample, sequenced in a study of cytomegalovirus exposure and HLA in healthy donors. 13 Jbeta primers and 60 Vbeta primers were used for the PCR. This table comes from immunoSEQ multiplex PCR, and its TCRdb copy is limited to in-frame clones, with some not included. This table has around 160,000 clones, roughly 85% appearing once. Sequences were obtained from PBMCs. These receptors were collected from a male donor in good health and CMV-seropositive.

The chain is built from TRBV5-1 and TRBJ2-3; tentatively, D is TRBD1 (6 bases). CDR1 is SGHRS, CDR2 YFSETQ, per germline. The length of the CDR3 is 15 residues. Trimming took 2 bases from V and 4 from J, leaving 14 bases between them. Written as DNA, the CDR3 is TGCGCCAGCAGCTTAGGTCAGGGGTTCTCAGATACGCAGTATTTT. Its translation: CASSLGQGFSDTQYF.

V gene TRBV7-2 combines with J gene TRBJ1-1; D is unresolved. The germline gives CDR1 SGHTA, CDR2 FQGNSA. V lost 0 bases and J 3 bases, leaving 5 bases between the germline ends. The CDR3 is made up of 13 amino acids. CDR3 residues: CASSLARYTEAFF. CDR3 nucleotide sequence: TGTGCCAGCAGCTTAGCCAGATACACTGAAGCTTTCTTT.

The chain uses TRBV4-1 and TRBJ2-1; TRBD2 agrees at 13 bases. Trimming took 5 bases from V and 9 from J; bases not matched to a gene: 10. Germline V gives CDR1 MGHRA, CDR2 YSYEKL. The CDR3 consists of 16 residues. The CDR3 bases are TGCGCCAGCAGCTTTTACGGGACTAGCGGGACGGGTGAGCAGTTCTTC. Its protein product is CASSFYGTSGTGEQFF.

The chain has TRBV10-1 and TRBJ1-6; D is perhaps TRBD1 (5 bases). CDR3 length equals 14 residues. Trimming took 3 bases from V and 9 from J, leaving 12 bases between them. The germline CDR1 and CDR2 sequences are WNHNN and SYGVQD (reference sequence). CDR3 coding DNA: TGCGCCAGCAGTGATGGTCAGGGCGGTTCACCCCTCCACTTT. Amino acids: CASSDGQGGSPLHF.

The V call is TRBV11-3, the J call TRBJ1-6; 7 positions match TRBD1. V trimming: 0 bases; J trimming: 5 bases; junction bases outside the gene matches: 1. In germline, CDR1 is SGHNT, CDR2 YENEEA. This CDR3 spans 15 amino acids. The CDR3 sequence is CASSLDGTDNSPLHF. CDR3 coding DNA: TGTGCCAGCAGCTTAGATGGGACAGATAATTCACCCCTCCACTTT.

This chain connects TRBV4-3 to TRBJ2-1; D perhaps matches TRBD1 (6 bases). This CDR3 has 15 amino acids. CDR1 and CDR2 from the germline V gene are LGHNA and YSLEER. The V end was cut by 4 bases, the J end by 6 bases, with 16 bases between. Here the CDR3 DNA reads TGCGCCAGCAGCCCCCTGACAGGAAATTCCAATGAGCAGTTCTTC. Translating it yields CASSPLTGNSNEQFF.

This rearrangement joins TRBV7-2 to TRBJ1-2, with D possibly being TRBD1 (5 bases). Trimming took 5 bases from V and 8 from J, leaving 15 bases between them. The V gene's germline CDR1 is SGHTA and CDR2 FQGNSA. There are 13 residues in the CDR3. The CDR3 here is CASSHAGGDGYTF. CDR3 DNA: TGTGCCAGCAGCCACGCTGGGGGGGACGGCTACACCTTC.

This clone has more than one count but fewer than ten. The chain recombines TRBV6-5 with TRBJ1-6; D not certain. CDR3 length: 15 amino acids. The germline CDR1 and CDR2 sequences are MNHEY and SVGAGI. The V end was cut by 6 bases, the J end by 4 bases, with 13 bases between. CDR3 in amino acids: CASSQRGGYNSPLHF. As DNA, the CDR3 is TGTGCCAGCAGCCAGAGAGGAGGGTATAATTCACCCCTCCACTTT.

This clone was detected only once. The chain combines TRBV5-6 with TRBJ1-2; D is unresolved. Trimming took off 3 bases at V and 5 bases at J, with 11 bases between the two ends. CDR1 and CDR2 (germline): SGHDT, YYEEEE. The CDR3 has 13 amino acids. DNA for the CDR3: TGTGCCAGCAGCTCCGACAAGATTTATGGCTACACCTTC. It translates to CASSSDKIYGYTF.

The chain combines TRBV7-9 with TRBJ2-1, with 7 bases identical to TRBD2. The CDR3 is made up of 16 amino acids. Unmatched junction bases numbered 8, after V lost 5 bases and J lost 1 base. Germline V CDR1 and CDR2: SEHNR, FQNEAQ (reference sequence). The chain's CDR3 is CASSTRLAESYNEQFF. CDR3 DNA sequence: TGTGCCAGCAGCACCCGACTAGCTGAATCCTACAATGAGCAGTTCTTC. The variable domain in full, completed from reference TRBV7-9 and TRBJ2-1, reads DTGVSQNPRHKITKRGQNVTFRCDPISEHNRLYWYRQTLGQGPEFLTYFQNEAQLEKSRLLSDRFSAERPKGSFSTLEIQRTEQGDSAMYLCASSTRLAESYNEQFFGPGTRLTVL.

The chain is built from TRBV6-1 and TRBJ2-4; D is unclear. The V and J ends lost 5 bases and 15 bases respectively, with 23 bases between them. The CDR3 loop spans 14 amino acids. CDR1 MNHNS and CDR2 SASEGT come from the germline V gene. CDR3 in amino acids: CASSTVVSEFMWYF. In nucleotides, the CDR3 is TGTGCCAGCAGTACAGTGGTCTCCGAATTTATGTGGTACTTC.

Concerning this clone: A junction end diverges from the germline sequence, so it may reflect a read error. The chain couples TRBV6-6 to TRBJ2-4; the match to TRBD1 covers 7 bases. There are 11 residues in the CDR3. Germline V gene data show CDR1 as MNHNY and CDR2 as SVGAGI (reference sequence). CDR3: CASVRGNSQYF. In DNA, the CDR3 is TGTGCCAGCGTCAGGGGGAACAGTCAGTACTTC.

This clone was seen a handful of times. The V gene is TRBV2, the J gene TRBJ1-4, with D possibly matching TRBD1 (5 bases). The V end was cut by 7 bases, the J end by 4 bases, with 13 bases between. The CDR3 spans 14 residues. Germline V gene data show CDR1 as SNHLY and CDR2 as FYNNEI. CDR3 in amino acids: CASMEQENNEKLFF. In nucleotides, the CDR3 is TGTGCCAGCATGGAACAGGAGAATAATGAAAAACTGTTTTTT.

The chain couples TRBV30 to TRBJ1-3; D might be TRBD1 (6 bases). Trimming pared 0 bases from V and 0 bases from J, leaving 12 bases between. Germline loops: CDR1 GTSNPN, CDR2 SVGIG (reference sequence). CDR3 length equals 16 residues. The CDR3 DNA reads TGTGCCTGGAGTGTAGACAGGACATACTCTGGAAACACCATATATTTT. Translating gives CAWSVDRTYSGNTIYF.